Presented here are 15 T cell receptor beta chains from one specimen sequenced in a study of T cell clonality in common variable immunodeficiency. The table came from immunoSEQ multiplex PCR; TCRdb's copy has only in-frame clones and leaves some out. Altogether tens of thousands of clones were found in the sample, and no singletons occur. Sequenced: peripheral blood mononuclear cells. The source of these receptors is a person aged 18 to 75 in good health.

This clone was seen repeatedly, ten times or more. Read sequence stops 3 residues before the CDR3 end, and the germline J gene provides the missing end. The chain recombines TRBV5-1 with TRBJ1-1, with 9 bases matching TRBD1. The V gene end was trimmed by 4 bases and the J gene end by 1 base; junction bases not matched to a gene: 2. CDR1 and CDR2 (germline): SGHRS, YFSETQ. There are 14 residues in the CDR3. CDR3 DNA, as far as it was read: TGCGCCAGCAGCGTGGGACAGGGGAACACTGAA. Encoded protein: CASSVGQGNTE. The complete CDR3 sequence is CASSVGQGNTEAFF.

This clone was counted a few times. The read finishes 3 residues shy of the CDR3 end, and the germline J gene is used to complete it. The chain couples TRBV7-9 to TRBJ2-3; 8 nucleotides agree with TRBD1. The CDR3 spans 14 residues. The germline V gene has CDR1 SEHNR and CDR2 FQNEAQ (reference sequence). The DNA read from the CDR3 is TGTGCCAGCAGCTTACAGGGGGCGGATCAGCCG. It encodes CASSLQGADQP. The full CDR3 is CASSLQGADQPQYF.

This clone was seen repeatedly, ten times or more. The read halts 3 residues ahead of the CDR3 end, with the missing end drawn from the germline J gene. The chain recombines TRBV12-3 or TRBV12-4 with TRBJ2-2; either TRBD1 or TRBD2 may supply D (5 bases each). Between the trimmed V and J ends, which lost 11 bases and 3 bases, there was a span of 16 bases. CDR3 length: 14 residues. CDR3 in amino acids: CASSREGDTGELFF. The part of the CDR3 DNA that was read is TGTGCCTCCTCGAGGGAAGGGGACACCGGGGAG.

The chain's CDR3 is CASSFSRGSNDYTF. Partial CDR3 DNA: TGTGCCAGCAGTTTCAGCAGGGGATCGAACGAC. The rearrangement links TRBV6-2 or TRBV6-3 to TRBJ1-2; D may be TRBD1 (6 bases). The CDR3 end lies 3 residues beyond the end of the read and is filled in from the germline J gene. The germline CDR1 and CDR2 sequences are MNHEY and SVGEGT. CDR3 length: 14 residues.

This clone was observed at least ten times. The part of the CDR3 DNA that was read is TGTGCCAGCAGCTTGTCGGGGACAGAGGAGACC. It codes for CASSLSGTEET. The full CDR3 sequence reads CASSLSGTEETQYF. The rearrangement links TRBV5-4 to TRBJ2-5; 7 bases align to TRBD1. The CDR3 is cut off 3 residues early in the read; its end comes from the germline J gene. In germline, CDR1 is SGHNT, CDR2 YYREEE (reference sequence). CDR3 length: 14 amino acids. The trim removed 1 base at V and 5 bases at J, leaving 5 bases unmatched.

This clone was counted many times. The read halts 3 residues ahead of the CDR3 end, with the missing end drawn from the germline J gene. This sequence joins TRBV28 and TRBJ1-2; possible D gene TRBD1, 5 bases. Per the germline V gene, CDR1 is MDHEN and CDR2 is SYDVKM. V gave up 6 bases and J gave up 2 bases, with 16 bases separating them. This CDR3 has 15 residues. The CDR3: CASRTLGGVNYGYTF. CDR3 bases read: TGTGCCAGCAGAACACTCGGAGGGGTAAACTATGGC.

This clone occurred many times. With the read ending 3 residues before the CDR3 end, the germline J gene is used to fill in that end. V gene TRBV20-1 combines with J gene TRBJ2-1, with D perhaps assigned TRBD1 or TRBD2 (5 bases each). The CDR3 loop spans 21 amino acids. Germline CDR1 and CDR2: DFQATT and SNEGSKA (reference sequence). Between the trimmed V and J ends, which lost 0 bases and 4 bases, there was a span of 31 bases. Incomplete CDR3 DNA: TGCAGTGCTAGAGAGGGAGACAGTCGTCAAGGTCGACTCTACGTGTACAATGAG. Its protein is CSAREGDSRQGRLYVYNE. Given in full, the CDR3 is CSAREGDSRQGRLYVYNEQFF.

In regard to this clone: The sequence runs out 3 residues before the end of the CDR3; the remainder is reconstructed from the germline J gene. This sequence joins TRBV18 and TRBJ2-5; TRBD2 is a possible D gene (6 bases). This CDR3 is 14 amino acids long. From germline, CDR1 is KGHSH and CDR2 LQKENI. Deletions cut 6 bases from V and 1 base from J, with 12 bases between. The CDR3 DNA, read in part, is TGTGCCAGCTCGGTCGGGGACTCCCAAGAGACC. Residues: CASSVGDSQET. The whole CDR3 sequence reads CASSVGDSQETQYF.

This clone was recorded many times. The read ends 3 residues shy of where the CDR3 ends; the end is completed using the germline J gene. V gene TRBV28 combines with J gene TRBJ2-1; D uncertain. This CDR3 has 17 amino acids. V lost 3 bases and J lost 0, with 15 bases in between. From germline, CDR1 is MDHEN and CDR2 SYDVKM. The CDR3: CASSFPPYSSSYNEQFF. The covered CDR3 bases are TGTGCCAGCAGTTTTCCCCCCTATAGCAGCTCCTACAATGAG.

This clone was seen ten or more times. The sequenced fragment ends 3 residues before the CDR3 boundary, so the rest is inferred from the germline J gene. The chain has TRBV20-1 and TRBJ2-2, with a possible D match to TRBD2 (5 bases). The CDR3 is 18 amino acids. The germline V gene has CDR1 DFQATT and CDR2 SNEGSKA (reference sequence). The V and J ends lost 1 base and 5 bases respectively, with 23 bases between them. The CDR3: CSARGGGGRNGITGELFF. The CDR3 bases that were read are TGCAGTGCTAGAGGTGGCGGAGGTCGAAACGGAATAACCGGGGAG.

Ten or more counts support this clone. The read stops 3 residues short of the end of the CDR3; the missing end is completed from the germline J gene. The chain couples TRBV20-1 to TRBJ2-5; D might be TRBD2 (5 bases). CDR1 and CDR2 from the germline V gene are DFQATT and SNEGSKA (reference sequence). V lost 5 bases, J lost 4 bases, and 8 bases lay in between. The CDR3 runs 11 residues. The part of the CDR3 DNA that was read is TGCAGTGCTCGACGGGGAGAGACC. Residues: CSARRGET. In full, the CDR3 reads CSARRGETQYF.

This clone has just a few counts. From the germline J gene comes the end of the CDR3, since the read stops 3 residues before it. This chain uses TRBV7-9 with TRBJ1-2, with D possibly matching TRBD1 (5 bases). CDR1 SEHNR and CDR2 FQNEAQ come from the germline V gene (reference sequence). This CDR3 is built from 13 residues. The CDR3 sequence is CASSLQGADTYTF. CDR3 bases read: TGTGCCAGCAGCTTGCAGGGTGCGGATACC. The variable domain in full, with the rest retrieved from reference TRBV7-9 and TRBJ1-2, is DTGVSQNPRHKITKRGQNVTFRCDPISEHNRLYWYRQTLGQGPEFLTYFQNEAQLEKSRLLSDRFSAERPKGSFSTLEIQRTEQGDSAMYLCASSLQGADTYTFGSGTRLTVV.

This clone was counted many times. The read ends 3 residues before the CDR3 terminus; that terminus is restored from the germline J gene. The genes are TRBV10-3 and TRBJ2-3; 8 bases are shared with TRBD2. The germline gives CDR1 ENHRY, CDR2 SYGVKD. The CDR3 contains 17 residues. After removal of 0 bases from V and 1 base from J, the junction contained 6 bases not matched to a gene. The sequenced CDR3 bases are TGTGCCATCAGTGAGTCGAAGACTAGCGAACGCACAGATACG. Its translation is CAISESKTSERTDT. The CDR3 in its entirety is CAISESKTSERTDTQYF.

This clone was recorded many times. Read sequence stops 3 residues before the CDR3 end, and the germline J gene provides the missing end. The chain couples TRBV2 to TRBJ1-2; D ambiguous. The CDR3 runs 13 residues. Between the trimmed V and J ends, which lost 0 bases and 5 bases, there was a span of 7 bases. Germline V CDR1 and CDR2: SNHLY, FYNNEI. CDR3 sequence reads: CASSEALRYGYTF. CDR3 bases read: TGTGCCAGCAGTGAAGCGTTAAGGTATGGC. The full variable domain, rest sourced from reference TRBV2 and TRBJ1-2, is EPEVTQTPSHQVTQMGQEVILRCVPISNHLYFYWYRQILGQKVEFLVSFYNNEISEKSEIFDDQFSVERPDGSNFTLKIRSTKLEDSAMYFCASSEALRYGYTFGSGTRLTVV.

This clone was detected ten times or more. The sequenced CDR3 bases are TGTGCCAGCAGACGTTCGAGGGACTTCTATGGC. Translation: CASRRSRDFYG. The whole CDR3 reads CASRRSRDFYGYTF. The rearrangement uses TRBV7-2 and TRBJ1-2; tentatively, D is TRBD1 (5 bases). The sequenced fragment ends 3 residues before the CDR3 boundary, so the rest is inferred from the germline J gene. CDR1 and CDR2 (germline): SGHTA, FQGNSA. This CDR3 has 14 residues. Between the trimmed V and J ends, which lost 6 bases and 4 bases, there was a span of 15 bases.